The rows below give T cell receptor beta chains drawn from one sample of a study of beta chain features in type 1 diabetes. The repertoire was sequenced with immunoSEQ multiplex PCR; TCRdb's copy has only in-frame clones and lacks some. The sample has over 700,000 clones; around a sixth are singletons. Source material: naive CD4+ T cells from blood. The receptors were sampled from a young woman in good health. Both conserved end residues are part of each CDR3. D genes are given only for firm matches. Size tells how often a clone was seen (once, few, many) or the class of an expanded clone, and some rows leave it out.

d_call j_call clone_size v_call cdr3_aa cdr3_nt
. TRBJ2-6 few TRBV15 CATSRDLGAGANVLTF TGTGCCACCAGCAGAGATCTTGGTGCTGGGGCCAACGTCCTGACTTTC
. TRBJ2-7 . TRBV7-2 CASSLAGGSYEQYF TGTGCCAGCAGCTTAGCAGGGGGTAGCTACGAGCAGTACTTC
. TRBJ2-7 many TRBV14 CASSHSYEQYF TGTGCCAGCAGCCACTCCTACGAGCAGTACTTC
TRBD1 TRBJ1-2 few TRBV4-3 CASSQGGTGGDGYTF TGCGCCAGCAGCCAAGGAGGGACAGGGGGCGATGGCTACACCTTC
. TRBJ2-6 . TRBV10-2 CASSAGDGGLALSGANVLTF TGCGCCAGCAGCGCTGGGGACGGAGGGTTAGCTCTCTCTGGGGCCAACGTCCTGACTTTC
TRBD2 TRBJ2-4 few TRBV7-9 CASSSTRLAGVGIQYF TGTGCCAGCAGCTCGACCAGACTAGCGGGAGTTGGCATTCAGTACTTC
. TRBJ2-7 few TRBV28 CASTIQTGPYEQYF TGTGCCAGCACCATACAGACGGGACCCTACGAGCAGTACTTC
. TRBJ2-1 few TRBV7-2 CASSPRVSNEQFF TGTGCCAGCAGCCCCAGGGTTAGCAATGAGCAGTTCTTC
. TRBJ2-2 . TRBV5-1 CASSLLLGPGELFF TGCGCCAGCAGCTTGTTACTAGGTCCGGGGGAGCTGTTTTTT
TRBD2 TRBJ2-1 once TRBV7-9 CASSLATGGNNEQFF TGTGCCAGCAGCTTAGCGACGGGAGGGAACAATGAGCAGTTCTTC